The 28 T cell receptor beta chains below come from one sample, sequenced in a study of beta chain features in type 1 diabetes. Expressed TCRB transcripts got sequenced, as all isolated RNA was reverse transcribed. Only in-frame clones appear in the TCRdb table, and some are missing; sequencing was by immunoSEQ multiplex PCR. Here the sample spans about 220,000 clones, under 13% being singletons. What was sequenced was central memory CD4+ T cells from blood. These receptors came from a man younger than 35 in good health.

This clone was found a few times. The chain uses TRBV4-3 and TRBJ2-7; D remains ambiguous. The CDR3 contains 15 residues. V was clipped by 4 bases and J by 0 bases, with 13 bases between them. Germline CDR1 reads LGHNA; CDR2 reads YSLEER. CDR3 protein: CASSLGPLGSYEQYF. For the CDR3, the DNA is TGCGCCAGCAGCCTCGGGCCGTTGGGCTCCTACGAGCAGTACTTC.

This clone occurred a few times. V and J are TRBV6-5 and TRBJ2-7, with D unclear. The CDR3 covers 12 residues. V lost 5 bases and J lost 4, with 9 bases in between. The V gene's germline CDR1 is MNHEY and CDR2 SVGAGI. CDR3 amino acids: CASSTLGYEQYF. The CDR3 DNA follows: TGTGCCAGCAGTACCCTTGGATACGAGCAGTACTTC.

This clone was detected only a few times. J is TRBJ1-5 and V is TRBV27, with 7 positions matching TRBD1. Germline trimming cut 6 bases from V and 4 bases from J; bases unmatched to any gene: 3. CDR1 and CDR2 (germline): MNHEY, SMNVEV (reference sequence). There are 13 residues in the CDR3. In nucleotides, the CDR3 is TGTGCCAGCAGCCGGGACAGAAATCAGCCCCAGCATTTT. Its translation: CASSRDRNQPQHF.

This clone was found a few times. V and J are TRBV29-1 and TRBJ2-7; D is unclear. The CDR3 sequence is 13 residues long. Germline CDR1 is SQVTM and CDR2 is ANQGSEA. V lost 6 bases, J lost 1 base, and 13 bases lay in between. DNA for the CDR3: TGCAGCGTCCCTCGAGATTTATCCTACGAGCAGTACTTC. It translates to CSVPRDLSYEQYF.

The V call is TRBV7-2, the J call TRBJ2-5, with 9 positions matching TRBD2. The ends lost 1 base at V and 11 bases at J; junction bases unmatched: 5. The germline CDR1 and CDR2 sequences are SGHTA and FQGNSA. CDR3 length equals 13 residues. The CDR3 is CASSLGTSEEQYF. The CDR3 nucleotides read TGTGCCAGCAGCTTAGGGACTAGCGAAGAGCAGTACTTC.

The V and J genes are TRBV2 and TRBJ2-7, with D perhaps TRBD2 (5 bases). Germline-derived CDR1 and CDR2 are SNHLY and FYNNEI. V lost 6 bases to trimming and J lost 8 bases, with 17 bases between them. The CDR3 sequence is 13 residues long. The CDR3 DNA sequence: TGTGCCAGCAGGCCCGGCCCCGGGGTACAGCAGTACTTC. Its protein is CASRPGPGVQQYF.

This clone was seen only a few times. CDR3 in amino acids: CAWSEGRLAGGFNNEQFF. DNA of the CDR3: TGTGCCTGGAGTGAAGGGAGACTAGCGGGAGGTTTTAACAATGAGCAGTTCTTC. The V call is TRBV30, the J call TRBJ2-1, with 13 bases identical to TRBD2. Germline CDR1 is GTSNPN and CDR2 is SVGIG (reference sequence). The junction had 11 bases not matched to a gene; V was cut back by 1 base and J by 5 bases. CDR3 size: 18 residues.

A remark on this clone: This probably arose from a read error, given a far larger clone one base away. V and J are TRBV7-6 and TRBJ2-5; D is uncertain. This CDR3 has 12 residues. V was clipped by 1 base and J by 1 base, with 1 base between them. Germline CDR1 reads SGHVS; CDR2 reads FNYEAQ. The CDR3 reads CASSLVQETQYF. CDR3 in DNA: TGTGCCAGCAGCTTAGTCCAAGAGACCCAGTACTTC.

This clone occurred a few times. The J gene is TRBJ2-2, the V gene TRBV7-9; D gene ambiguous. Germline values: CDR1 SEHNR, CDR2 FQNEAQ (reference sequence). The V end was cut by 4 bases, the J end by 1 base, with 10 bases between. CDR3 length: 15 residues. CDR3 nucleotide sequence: TGTGCCAGCAGCTCTTTCACGGTGAACACCGGGGAGCTGTTTTTT. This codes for CASSSFTVNTGELFF.

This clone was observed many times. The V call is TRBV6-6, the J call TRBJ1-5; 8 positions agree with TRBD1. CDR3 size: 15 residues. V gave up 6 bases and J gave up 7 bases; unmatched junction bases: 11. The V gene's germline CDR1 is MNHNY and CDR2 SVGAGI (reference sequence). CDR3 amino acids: CASSGPGGLDQPQHF. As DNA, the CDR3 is TGTGCCAGCAGCGGTCCAGGGGGCTTGGACCAGCCCCAGCATTTT.

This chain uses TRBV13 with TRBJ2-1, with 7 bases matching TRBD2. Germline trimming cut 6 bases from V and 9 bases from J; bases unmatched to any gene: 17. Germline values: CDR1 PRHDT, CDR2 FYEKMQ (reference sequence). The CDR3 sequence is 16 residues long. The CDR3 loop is CASSRIGTTTLGEQFF. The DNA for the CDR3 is TGTGCCAGCAGTCGTATTGGGACTACCACATTAGGTGAGCAGTTCTTC.

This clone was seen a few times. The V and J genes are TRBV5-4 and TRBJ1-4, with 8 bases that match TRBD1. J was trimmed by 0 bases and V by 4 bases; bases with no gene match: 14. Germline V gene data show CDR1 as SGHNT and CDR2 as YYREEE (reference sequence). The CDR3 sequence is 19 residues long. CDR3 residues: CASSQARGRMDATNEKLFF. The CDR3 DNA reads TGTGCCAGCAGCCAGGCCAGGGGGCGGATGGATGCAACTAATGAAAAACTGTTTTTT.

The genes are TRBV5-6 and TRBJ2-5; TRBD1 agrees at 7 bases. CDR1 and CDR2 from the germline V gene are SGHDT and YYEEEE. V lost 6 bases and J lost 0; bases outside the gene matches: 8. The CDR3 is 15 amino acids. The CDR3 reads CASTSGTEYQETQYF. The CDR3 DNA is TGTGCCAGCACCTCTGGGACAGAGTACCAAGAGACCCAGTACTTC.

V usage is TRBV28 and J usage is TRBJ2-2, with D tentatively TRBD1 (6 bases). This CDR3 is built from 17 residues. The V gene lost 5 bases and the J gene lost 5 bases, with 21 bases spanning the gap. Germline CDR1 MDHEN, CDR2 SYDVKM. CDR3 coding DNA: TGTGCCAGCAGTCTCCCCTCCCAGGGGCGTCGAACCGGGGAGCTGTTTTTT. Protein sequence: CASSLPSQGRRTGELFF.

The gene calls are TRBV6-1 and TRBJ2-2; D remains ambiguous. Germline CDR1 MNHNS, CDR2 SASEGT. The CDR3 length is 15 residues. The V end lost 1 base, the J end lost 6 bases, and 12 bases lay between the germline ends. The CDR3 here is CASSEVPTYSGELFF. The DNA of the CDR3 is TGTGCCAGCAGTGAAGTGCCGACTTACTCCGGGGAGCTGTTTTTT.

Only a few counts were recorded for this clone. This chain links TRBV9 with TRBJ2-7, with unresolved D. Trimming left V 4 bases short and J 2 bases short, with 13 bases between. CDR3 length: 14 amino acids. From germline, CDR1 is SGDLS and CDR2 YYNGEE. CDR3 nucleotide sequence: TGTGCCAGCAGCCCAAACCCAAGAACCTACGAGCAGTACTTC. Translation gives CASSPNPRTYEQYF.

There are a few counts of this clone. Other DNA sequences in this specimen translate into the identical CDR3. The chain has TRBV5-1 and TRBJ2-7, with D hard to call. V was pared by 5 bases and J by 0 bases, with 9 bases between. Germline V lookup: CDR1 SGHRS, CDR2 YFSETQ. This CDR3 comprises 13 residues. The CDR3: CASSFTGSYEQYF. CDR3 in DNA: TGCGCCAGCAGTTTTACGGGCTCCTACGAGCAGTACTTC. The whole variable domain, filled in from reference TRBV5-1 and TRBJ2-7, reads KAGVTQTPRYLIKTRGQQVTLSCSPISGHRSVSWYQQTPGQGLQFLFEYFSETQRNKGNFPGRFSGRQFSNSRSEMNVSTLELGDSALYLCASSFTGSYEQYFGPGTRLTVT.

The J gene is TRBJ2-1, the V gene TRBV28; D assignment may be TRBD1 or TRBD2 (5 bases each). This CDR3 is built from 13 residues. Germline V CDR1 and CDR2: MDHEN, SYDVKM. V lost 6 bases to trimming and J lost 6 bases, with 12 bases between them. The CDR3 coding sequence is TGTGCCAGCAGCGAGGGGCGCATCAATGAGCAGTTCTTC. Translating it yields CASSEGRINEQFF.

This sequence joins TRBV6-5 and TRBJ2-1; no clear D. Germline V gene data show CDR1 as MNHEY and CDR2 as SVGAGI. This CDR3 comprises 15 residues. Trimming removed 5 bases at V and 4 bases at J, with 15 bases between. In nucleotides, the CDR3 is TGTGCCAGCAGTCGACTGCGACCACAATACAATGAGCAGTTCTTC. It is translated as CASSRLRPQYNEQFF.

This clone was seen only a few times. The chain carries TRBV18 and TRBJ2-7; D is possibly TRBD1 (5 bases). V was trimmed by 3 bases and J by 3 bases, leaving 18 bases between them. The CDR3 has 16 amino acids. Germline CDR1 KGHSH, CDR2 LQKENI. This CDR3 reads CASSPDKGVAFYEQYF. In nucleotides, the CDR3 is TGTGCCAGCTCACCGGACAAGGGTGTTGCATTCTACGAGCAGTACTTC.

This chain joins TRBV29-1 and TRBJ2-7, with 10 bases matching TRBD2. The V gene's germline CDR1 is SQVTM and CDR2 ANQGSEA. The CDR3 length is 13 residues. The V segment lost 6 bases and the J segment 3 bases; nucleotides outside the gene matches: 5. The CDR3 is CSVGTSDLYEQYF. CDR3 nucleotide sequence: TGCAGCGTCGGGACTAGCGACCTCTACGAGCAGTACTTC.

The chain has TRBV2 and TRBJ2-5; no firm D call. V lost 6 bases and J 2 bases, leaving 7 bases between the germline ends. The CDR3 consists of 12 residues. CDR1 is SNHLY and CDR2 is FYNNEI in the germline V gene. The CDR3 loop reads CASRLGQETQYF. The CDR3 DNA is TGTGCCAGCAGGCTGGGGCAAGAGACCCAGTACTTC.

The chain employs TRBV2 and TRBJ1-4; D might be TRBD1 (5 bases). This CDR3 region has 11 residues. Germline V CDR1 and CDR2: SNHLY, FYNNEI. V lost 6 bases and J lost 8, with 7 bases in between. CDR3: CASRRDEKLFF. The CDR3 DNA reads TGTGCCAGCAGAAGGGACGAAAAACTGTTTTTT. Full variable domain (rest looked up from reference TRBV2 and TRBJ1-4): EPEVTQTPSHQVTQMGQEVILRCVPISNHLYFYWYRQILGQKVEFLVSFYNNEISEKSEIFDDQFSVERPDGSNFTLKIRSTKLEDSAMYFCASRRDEKLFFGSGTQLSVL.

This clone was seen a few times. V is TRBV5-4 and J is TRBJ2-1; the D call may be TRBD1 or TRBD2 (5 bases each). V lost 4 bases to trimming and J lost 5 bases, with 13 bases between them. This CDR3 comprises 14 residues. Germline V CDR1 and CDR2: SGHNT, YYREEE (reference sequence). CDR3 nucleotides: TGTGCCAGCAGCCCCGGGACGACGAACAATGAGCAGTTCTTC. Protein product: CASSPGTTNNEQFF. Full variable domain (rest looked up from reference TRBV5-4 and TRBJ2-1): ETGVTQSPTHLIKTRGQQVTLRCSSQSGHNTVSWYQQALGQGPQFIFQYYREEENGRGNFPPRFSGLQFPNYSSELNVNALELDDSALYLCASSPGTTNNEQFFGPGTRLTVL.

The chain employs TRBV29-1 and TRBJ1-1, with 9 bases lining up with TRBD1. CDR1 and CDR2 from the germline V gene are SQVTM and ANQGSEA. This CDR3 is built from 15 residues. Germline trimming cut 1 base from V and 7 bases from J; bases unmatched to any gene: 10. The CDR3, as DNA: TGCAGCGTTGAAGTGCACCACAGGGGGCTGGGTGAAGCTTTCTTT. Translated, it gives CSVEVHHRGLGEAFF.

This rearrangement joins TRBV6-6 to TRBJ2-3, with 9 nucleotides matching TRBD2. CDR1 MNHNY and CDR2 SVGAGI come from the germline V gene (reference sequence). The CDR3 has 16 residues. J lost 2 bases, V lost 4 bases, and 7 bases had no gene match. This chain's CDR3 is CASSSRLAEDTDTQYF. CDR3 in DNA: TGTGCCAGCAGTTCTAGACTAGCGGAGGACACAGATACGCAGTATTTT.

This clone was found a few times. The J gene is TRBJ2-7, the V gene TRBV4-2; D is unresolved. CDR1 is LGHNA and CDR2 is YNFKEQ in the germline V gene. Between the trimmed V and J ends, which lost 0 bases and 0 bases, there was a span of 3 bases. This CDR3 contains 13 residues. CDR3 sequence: CASSQELSYEQYF. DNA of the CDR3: TGTGCCAGCAGCCAAGAACTCTCCTACGAGCAGTACTTC.

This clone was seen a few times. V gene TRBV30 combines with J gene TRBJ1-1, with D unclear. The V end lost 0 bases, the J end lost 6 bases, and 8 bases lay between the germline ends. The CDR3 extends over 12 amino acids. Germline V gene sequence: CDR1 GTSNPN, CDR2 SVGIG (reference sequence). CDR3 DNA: TGTGCCTGGAGTGTACAAGGGCCTGAAGCTTTCTTT. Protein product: CAWSVQGPEAFF.